This entry is about one TCR beta chain. The target antigen is unknown. The data belong to a study of beta chain features in type 1 diabetes. Points from the study as a whole: There was a moderate but significant shortening of TCRB CDR3s in all four CD4+ subsets of Type 1 diabetes patients.

A sort by CD45RO/CCR7/CD25/CD127/CD95/CD27 yielded CD4+ naive, central memory, regulatory and stem cell-like memory cells. Every bit of the isolated RNA underwent reverse transcription, so sequencing read expressed TCRB transcripts. Sequenced by immunoSEQ multiplex PCR; TCRdb stores in-frame clones only, minus some. The table shows about 280,000 clones, with around 16% occurring only once. V shed 3 bases and J shed 1 base, with 11 bases lying between them. The length of the CDR3 is 14 residues. Germline CDR1 is SGHNT and CDR2 is YYREEE (reference sequence). The chain combines TRBV5-4 with TRBJ2-7; TRBD2 is a possible D gene (6 bases). The sequenced material came from naive CD4+ T cells from blood. The source is a man aged 18 to 29 with type 1 diabetes. The CDR3 nucleotides read TGTGCCAGCAGCTCTGGGCGGGAATCCTACGAGCAGTACTTC. Translated, it gives CASSSGRESYEQYF.